This entry lists 5 T cell receptor beta chains sequenced from one sample in a study of blood T cell repertoires in COVID-19. Libraries were prepared by immunoSEQ multiplex PCR; TCRdb keeps only in-frame clonotypes and omits some of them. The sample comprises about 240,000 clones, 83% of which are singletons, and 3.6% rests with the top ten. Sample: PBMCs or T cells enriched from blood (not recorded which). These receptors came from a woman aged 40-49 years who had been exposed to COVID-19.

The chain recombines TRBV30 with TRBJ2-7; weak D call: TRBD2 (5 bases). This CDR3 comprises 13 residues. V was trimmed by 8 bases and J by 4 bases, leaving 18 bases between them. The germline CDR1 and CDR2 sequences are GTSNPN and SVGIG (reference sequence). The CDR3 sequence: CAEGAGSLYEQYF. The CDR3 bases are TGTGCCGAGGGTGCAGGATCACTTTACGAGCAGTACTTC. Complete variable domain (other parts from reference TRBV30 and TRBJ2-7): SQTIHQWPATLVQPVGSPLSLECTVEGTSNPNLYWYRQAAGRGLQLLFYSVGIGQISSEVPQNLSASRPQDRQFILSSKKLLLSDSGFYLCAEGAGSLYEQYFGPGTRLTVT.

The chain employs TRBV15 and TRBJ1-2; D not resolved. Trimming shortened V by 0 bases and J by 5 bases, and 10 bases separated the two germline ends. Germline CDR1 reads LNHNV; CDR2 reads YYDKDF (reference sequence). The CDR3 is made up of 14 amino acids. The DNA for the CDR3 is TGTGCCACCAGCAGAGAGGGAGAGAGGTATGGCTACACCTTC. Translating gives CATSREGERYGYTF.

The sample holds a few counts of this clone. The chain is built from TRBV7-2 and TRBJ1-1; D possibly corresponds to TRBD1 (6 bases). The CDR3 runs 14 residues. Per germline, CDR1 SGHTA and CDR2 FQGNSA. The V end was cut by 4 bases, the J end by 9 bases, with 18 bases between. The CDR3 DNA sequence: TGTGCCAGCAGCTCGGGGCAGGACAGCGCCAAAGCTTTCTTT. Protein: CASSSGQDSAKAFF.

The chain links TRBV19 to TRBJ1-1; maybe TRBD1 (5 bases). There are 14 residues in the CDR3. The V end lost 5 bases, the J end lost 4 bases, and 14 bases lay between the germline ends. Germline-derived CDR1 and CDR2 are LNHDA and SQIVND (reference sequence). In DNA, the CDR3 is TGTGCCAGTAGTCGATTGATGGGGGGCACTGAAGCTTTCTTT. Its protein product is CASSRLMGGTEAFF.

This clone was picked up one time. V is TRBV19 and J is TRBJ1-1; perhaps TRBD1 as D (6 bases). V shed 6 bases and J shed 2 bases, with 13 bases lying between them. From germline, CDR1 is LNHDA and CDR2 SQIVND (reference sequence). The CDR3 covers 14 residues. The CDR3 spells CASRPGVVNTEAFF. CDR3 sequence (DNA): TGTGCCAGTAGACCAGGGGTCGTAAACACTGAAGCTTTCTTT.